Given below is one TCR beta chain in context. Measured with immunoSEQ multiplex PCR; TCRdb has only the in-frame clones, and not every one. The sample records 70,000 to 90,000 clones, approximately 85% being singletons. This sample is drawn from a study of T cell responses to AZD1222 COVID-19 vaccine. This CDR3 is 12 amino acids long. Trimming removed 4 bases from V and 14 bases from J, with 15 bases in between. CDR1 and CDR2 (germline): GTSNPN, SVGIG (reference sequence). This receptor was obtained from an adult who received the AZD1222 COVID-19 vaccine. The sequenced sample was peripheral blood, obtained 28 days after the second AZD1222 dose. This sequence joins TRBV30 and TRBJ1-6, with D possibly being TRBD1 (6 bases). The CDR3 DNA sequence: TGTGCCTGGAATCAAGGGGGAATGTCCCTCCACTTT. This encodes CAWNQGGMSLHF.